One sample yielded the 5 T cell receptor beta chains listed below, sequenced in a study of preoperative IRX-2 immunotherapy in early breast cancer. The repertoire was sequenced with immunoSEQ multiplex PCR; TCRdb's copy has only in-frame clones and lacks some. This sample has 10,000 to 15,000 clones, with roughly 90% found just once. Treatment denoted: preoperative locoregional IRX-2 cytokine immunotherapy. The material was obtained from a patient treated with IRX-2 immunotherapy. The receptors originated from a human donor with breast cancer.

This sequence joins TRBV19 and TRBJ1-4, with a weak D call TRBD1 (5 bases). CDR1 and CDR2 (germline): LNHDA, SQIVND (reference sequence). The CDR3 length is 15 residues. The germline V and J ends were trimmed by 3 bases and 3 bases, with 11 bases remaining between them. CDR3 nucleotides: TGTGCCAGTAGTATTGGGGGGATGTCTAATGAAAAACTGTTTTTT. Protein: CASSIGGMSNEKLFF.

The chain carries TRBV9 and TRBJ1-4, with a weak D call TRBD1 (6 bases). This CDR3 spans 16 amino acids. Germline V gene data show CDR1 as SGDLS and CDR2 as YYNGEE. Deletions cut 4 bases from V and 3 bases from J, with 16 bases between. The CDR3 DNA sequence: TGTGCCAGCAGCCGCTCGGGGGGGGCGGCTAATGAAAAACTGTTTTTT. Protein: CASSRSGGAANEKLFF.

V and J are TRBV2 and TRBJ1-1; D remains ambiguous. The V gene lost 6 bases and the J gene lost 0 bases, with 8 bases spanning the gap. There are 13 residues in the CDR3. Germline assignment: CDR1 SNHLY and CDR2 FYNNEI. CDR3: CASSTTVNTEAFF. Here the CDR3 DNA reads TGTGCCAGCAGCACCACAGTGAACACTGAAGCTTTCTTT.

V gene TRBV19 combines with J gene TRBJ2-4, with TRBD2 as a possible D gene (5 bases). This CDR3 is 14 amino acids long. Germline CDR1 reads LNHDA; CDR2 reads SQIVND (reference sequence). Trimming stripped 7 bases from V and 0 bases from J, with 10 bases between. The CDR3 region is CASNSGLAKNIQYF. The CDR3 DNA reads as TGTGCCAGTAATTCAGGACTAGCCAAAAACATTCAGTACTTC.

V is TRBV11-3 and J is TRBJ2-5, with 8 nucleotides matching TRBD2. The CDR3 is made up of 17 amino acids. CDR1 and CDR2 from the germline V gene are SGHNT and YENEEA. With V trimmed by 3 bases and J by 5 bases, 14 bases remained unmatched. The CDR3 region is CASSFSPPGLAGETQYF. Here the CDR3 DNA reads TGTGCCAGCAGCTTTAGCCCCCCCGGACTAGCAGGCGAGACCCAGTACTTC.